This T cell receptor beta chain came from a study of vaccination effects on CD4 cells after COVID-19. Antigen-specific CD4+ T cells were expanded (with viral peptide pools) by the ViraFEST assay ahead of sequencing. Cultured cells yielded isolated CD4+ T cells after 10 days. Two doses of either BNT162b2 or mRNA-1273 were given to each participant. About this clone: Its antigen is still unknown.

Trimming took 1 base from V and 6 from J; bases not matched to a gene: 3. The CDR3 runs 15 residues. The germline gives CDR1 SGHNT, CDR2 YENEEA. Sequencing used immunoSEQ multiplex PCR; TCRdb keeps in-frame clones, though not all of them. The sample lists 60,000 to 90,000 clones, roughly four fifths occurring once. The chain combines TRBV11-3 with TRBJ2-1, with 10 positions matching TRBD1. The TCR sequence derives from a human donor who received a COVID-19 vaccine. Sequencing used CD4+ T cells from PBMCs cultured with HCoV-229E spike peptides, obtained after COVID-19 vaccination. CDR3 protein: CASSLAGQGGNEQFF. The CDR3 nucleotides are TGTGCCAGCAGCTTAGCAGGACAGGGGGGCAATGAGCAGTTCTTC.